The subject of this entry is one T cell receptor (beta chain). Antigen unknown. cDNA synthesis used the whole RNA isolate, giving expressed TCRB sequences. Assay used: immunoSEQ multiplex PCR; TCRdb lists only in-frame clones, some missing. The data hold about 52,000 clones, with under 55% observed a single time. The source of the sample is a study of beta chain features in type 1 diabetes. Study-wide results and limits: The study found moderately but significantly shorter TCRB CDR3s in all four CD4+ subsets of Type 1 diabetes patients.

In germline, CDR1 is SGHTA, CDR2 FQGNSA. V gave up 4 bases and J gave up 7 bases, with 10 bases separating them. This CDR3 contains 13 residues. The chain joins TRBV7-2 to TRBJ2-2; D is undetermined. The sequencing sample was made of Tregs from blood. This TCR came from a man younger than 40 with type 1 diabetes. The CDR3, as DNA: TGTGCCAGCAGCTGGGCTAAGGTCGGGGAGCTGTTTTTT. Encoded protein: CASSWAKVGELFF.